Included here is one T cell receptor (beta chain) sequence, with context. The target antigen is unknown. V was clipped by 0 bases and J by 0 bases, with 4 bases between them. The CDR3 loop spans 14 amino acids. In germline, CDR1 is SGHRS, CDR2 YFSETQ. The sample comes from a study of shared clonotypes between healthy human individuals. Overall study: Per-donor plates numbered three CD4 naive, three CD4 memory, two CD8 naive and one CD8 memory.

Study-level points and caveats: When compared with the clonotypes that were shared by all four sorted-subset donors, the non-shared clonotypes turned out to have lower generation probabilities.

Several immunoSEQ plates held equal portions of the genomic DNA taken from each subset. Authors' analysis steps: As immunoSEQ supplied junction-only sequences (without quality scores), filtering differed. Method: immunoSEQ multiplex PCR; TCRdb's copy keeps in-frame clones and lacks some. The DNA was the basis for D and trimming; V, J and clone size are from that table. This table has approximately 530,000 clones, approximately 94% appearing once. This receptor was obtained from a woman aged 25 to 39 in good health. The sample was naive CD4+ T cells sorted from blood. The subset denotes: CD45RA+ positively selected. The chain has TRBV5-1 and TRBJ1-3; D not resolved. The DNA for the CDR3 is TGCGCCAGCAGCTTGGGAGCCTCTGGAAACACCATATATTTT. Translated, it gives CASSLGASGNTIYF.